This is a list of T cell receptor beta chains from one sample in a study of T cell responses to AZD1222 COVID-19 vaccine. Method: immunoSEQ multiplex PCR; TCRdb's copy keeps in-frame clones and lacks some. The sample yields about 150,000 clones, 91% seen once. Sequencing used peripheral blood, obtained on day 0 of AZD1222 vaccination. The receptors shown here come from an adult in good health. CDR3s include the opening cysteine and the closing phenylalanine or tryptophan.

CDR3: CASSPDTFRGNQPQHF; V: TRBV27; J: TRBJ1-5
CDR3: CASSPTDGNTIYF; V: TRBV18; J: TRBJ1-3
CDR3: CATRLTLQGAGGNTIYF; V: TRBV24-1; J: TRBJ1-3
CDR3: CASTGAYEQYF; V: TRBV5-1; J: TRBJ2-7
CDR3: CASSSLAGQSNTGELFF; V: TRBV7-9; J: TRBJ2-2
CDR3: CASSDSGSTDTQYF; V: TRBV6-4; J: TRBJ2-3
CDR3: CASSPTGVNQPQHF; V: TRBV18; J: TRBJ1-5
CDR3: CASSQDGVIPNSPLHF; V: TRBV4-2; J: TRBJ1-6
CDR3: CASSPMRRDGYTF; V: TRBV14; J: TRBJ1-2
CDR3: CASSLVGTATGELFF; V: TRBV7-9; J: TRBJ2-2
CDR3: CASSIAAGEETQYF; V: TRBV19; J: TRBJ2-5
CDR3: CASSGQGPGTEAFF; V: TRBV7-3; J: TRBJ1-1
CDR3: CASSYLAQPQHF; V: TRBV6-6; J: TRBJ1-5
CDR3: CATSTPGKNTGELFF; V: TRBV15; J: TRBJ2-2
CDR3: CASWGDGTNTEAFF; V: TRBV28; J: TRBJ1-1
CDR3: CASSHAAGGSETQYF; V: TRBV6-2/TRBV6-3; J: TRBJ2-5
CDR3: CASRRLARGDEQFF; V: TRBV2; J: TRBJ2-1
CDR3: CAISDSSPGGWYGGNEQFF; V: TRBV10-3; J: TRBJ2-1
CDR3: CAWSVGPGHQPQHF; V: TRBV30; J: TRBJ1-5
CDR3: CATRPGQGWTGELFF; V: TRBV2; J: TRBJ2-2
CDR3: CASSLTGDNSPLHF; V: TRBV11-3; J: TRBJ1-6
CDR3: CASSLEARNNEQFF; V: TRBV4-3; J: TRBJ2-1
CDR3: CASSITDRGLNEQFF; V: TRBV6-5; J: TRBJ2-1
CDR3: CAWRWITRGYGYTF; V: TRBV30; J: TRBJ1-2
CDR3: CATSDPRTDREGEKLFF; V: TRBV24-1; J: TRBJ1-4
CDR3: CASSLVGLAGRQETQYF; V: TRBV5-6; J: TRBJ2-5
CDR3: CASSLGASGELFF; V: TRBV13; J: TRBJ2-2
CDR3: CASSLEDRGHYGYTF; V: TRBV3-1/TRBV3-2; J: TRBJ1-2
CDR3: CASRGTFKETQYF; V: TRBV7-2; J: TRBJ2-5
CDR3: CASSLADYEQFF; V: TRBV2; J: TRBJ2-1
CDR3: CAIRPDRNTEAFF; V: TRBV10-3; J: TRBJ1-1
CDR3: CASSLEVREDIQYF; V: TRBV5-1; J: TRBJ2-4
CDR3: CASSAGTVSYEQYF; V: TRBV25-1; J: TRBJ2-7
CDR3: CASSLVRLAGQRPYEQYF; V: TRBV7-8; J: TRBJ2-7
CDR3: CASKTQTGLAKNIQYF; V: TRBV7-2; J: TRBJ2-4
CDR3: CASSDRDPYEQYF; V: TRBV28; J: TRBJ2-7
CDR3: CASSLTGQNTGELFF; V: TRBV5-1; J: TRBJ2-2
CDR3: CASSGQEETQYF; V: TRBV5-5; J: TRBJ2-5
CDR3: CASSLLNEQFF; V: TRBV5-1; J: TRBJ2-1
CDR3: CASSLAGRATPGELFF; V: TRBV5-4; J: TRBJ2-2
CDR3: CASSSHRGRRGYTF; V: TRBV5-8; J: TRBJ1-2
CDR3: CASSPISIPQLFF; V: TRBV11-2; J: TRBJ1-4
CDR3: CASSSTGVNNEQFF; V: TRBV7-8; J: TRBJ2-1
CDR3: CASSFSSRRGRTDTQYF; V: TRBV3-1/TRBV3-2; J: TRBJ2-3
CDR3: CASSPGQSNTGELFF; V: TRBV18; J: TRBJ2-2
CDR3: CASSPVAGQFQETQYF; V: TRBV7-2; J: TRBJ2-5
CDR3: CASSFHNEKLFF; V: TRBV7-9; J: TRBJ1-4
CDR3: CAWSGDVHNSPLHF; V: TRBV30; J: TRBJ1-6
CDR3: CSASFQETQYF; V: TRBV20-1; J: TRBJ2-5
CDR3: CASSLSTVVANGYTF; V: TRBV28; J: TRBJ1-2
CDR3: CASSYFGNTEAFF; V: TRBV6-5; J: TRBJ1-1
CDR3: CASSFGTVAGYTF; V: TRBV28; J: TRBJ1-2
CDR3: CASRGGRNTEAFF; V: TRBV3-1/TRBV3-2; J: TRBJ1-1
CDR3: CASSLVPGHGYTF; V: TRBV12-3/TRBV12-4; J: TRBJ1-2
CDR3: CASSLGQSDYGYTF; V: TRBV7-3; J: TRBJ1-2